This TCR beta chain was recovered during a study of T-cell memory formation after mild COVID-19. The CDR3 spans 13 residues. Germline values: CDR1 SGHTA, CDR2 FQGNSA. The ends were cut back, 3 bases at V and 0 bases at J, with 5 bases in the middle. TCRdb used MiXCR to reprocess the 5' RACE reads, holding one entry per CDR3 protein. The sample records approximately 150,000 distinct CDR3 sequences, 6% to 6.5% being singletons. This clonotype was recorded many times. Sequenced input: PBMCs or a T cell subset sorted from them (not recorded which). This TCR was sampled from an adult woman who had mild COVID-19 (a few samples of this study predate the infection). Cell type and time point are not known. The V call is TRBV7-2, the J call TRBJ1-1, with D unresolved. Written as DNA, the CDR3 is TGTGCCAGCAGCTTCGGGATGAACACTGAAGCTTTCTTT. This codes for CASSFGMNTEAFF.